Only a few counts were recorded for the clone carrying this T cell receptor beta chain. TCR beta sequences were obtained from blood CD8+ and CD4+ T cells. The CD8+ and CD4+ T cells were isolated magnetically using a negative isolation approach, whereas the TEMRA cells were enriched by FACS. These data come from a study of CD8 T cells in Susac syndrome. This CDR3 contains 14 residues. Looked up from germline, CDR1 is SGHRS and CDR2 is YFSETQ. The V segment lost 4 bases and the J segment 4 bases; nucleotides outside the gene matches: 5. Random-hexamer reverse transcription was applied to about 0.45 to 1 ug RNA. Amplification of the TCR beta CDR3 was carried out by immunoSEQ multiplex PCR, which spanned a total of 54 Vbeta and 13 Jbeta segments. TCRdb re-analysed the immunoSEQ multiplex PCR reads in MiXCR, keeping a single row per CDR3 protein. This sample carries about 430,000 distinct CDR3 sequences, more than 80% of them seen once, and the ten largest clones take 0.09% to 0.15%.

The TCR comes from a human donor with multiple sclerosis. The gene calls are TRBV5-1 and TRBJ2-7; 10 bases align to TRBD1. The specimen was CD8+ T cells from PBMCs. The CDR3 reads CASSTPGQGYEQYF. CDR3 nucleotide sequence: TGCGCCAGCAGCACCCCGGGACAGGGGTACGAGCAGTACTTC.